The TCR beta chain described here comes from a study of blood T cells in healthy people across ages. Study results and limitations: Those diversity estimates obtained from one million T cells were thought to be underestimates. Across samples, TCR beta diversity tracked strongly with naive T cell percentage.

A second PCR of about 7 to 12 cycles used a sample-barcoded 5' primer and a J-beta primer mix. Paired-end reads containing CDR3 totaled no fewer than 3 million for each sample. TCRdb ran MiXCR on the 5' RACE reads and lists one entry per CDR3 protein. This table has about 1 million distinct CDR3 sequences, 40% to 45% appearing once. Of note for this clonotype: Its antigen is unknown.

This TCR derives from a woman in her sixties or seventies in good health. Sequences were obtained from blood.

The CDR3 loop is CATTGQGANYGYTF. The CDR3 DNA follows: TGTGCCACCACAGGACAGGGAGCTAACTATGGCTACACCTTC. This chain uses TRBV10-3 with TRBJ1-2; 8 bases are a match to TRBD1. J was trimmed by 0 bases and V by 10 bases; bases with no gene match: 7. The CDR3 runs 14 residues. Germline assignment: CDR1 ENHRY and CDR2 SYGVKD.